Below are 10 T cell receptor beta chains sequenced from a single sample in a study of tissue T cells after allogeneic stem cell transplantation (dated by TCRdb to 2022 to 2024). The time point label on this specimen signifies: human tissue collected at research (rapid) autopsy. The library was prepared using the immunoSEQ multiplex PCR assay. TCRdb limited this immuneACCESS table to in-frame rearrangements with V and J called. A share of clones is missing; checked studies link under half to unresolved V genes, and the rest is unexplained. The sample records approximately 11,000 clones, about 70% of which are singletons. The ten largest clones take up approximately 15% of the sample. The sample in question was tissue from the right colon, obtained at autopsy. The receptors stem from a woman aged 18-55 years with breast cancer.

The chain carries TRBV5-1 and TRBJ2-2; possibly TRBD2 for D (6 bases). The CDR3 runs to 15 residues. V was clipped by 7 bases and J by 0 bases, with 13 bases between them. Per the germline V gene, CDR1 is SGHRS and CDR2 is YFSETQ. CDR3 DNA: TGCGCCAGCGCGGGAAGCGCCTCGAACACCGGGGAGCTGTTTTTT. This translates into CASAGSASNTGELFF.

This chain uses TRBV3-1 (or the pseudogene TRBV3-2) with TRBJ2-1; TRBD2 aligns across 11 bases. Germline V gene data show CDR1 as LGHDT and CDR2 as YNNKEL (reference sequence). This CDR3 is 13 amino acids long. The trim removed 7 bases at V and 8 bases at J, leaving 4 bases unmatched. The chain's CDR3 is CASTGTSGYEQFF. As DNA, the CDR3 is TGTGCCAGCACCGGGACTAGCGGTTATGAGCAGTTCTTC.

CDR3 in amino acids: CASGTSDRGRPNTGELFF. The CDR3 region has the DNA TGTGCCAGCGGGACGTCTGACAGGGGGCGCCCGAACACCGGGGAGCTGTTTTTT. The V gene is TRBV5-6, the J gene TRBJ2-2; 10 bases fit TRBD1. J gave up 0 bases and V 7 bases, and 12 bases lay outside the gene matches. This CDR3 region has 18 residues. Per the germline V gene, CDR1 is SGHDT and CDR2 is YYEEEE.

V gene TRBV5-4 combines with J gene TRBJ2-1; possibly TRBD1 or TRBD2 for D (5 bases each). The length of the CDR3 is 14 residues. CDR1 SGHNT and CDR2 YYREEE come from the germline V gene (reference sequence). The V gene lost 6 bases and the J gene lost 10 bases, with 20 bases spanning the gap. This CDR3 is CASTPKGGEGEQFF. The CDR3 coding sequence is TGTGCCAGCACCCCCAAAGGTGGCGAGGGGGAGCAGTTCTTC. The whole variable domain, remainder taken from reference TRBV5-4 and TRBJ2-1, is ETGVTQSPTHLIKTRGQQVTLRCSSQSGHNTVSWYQQALGQGPQFIFQYYREEENGRGNFPPRFSGLQFPNYSSELNVNALELDDSALYLCASTPKGGEGEQFFGPGTRLTVL.

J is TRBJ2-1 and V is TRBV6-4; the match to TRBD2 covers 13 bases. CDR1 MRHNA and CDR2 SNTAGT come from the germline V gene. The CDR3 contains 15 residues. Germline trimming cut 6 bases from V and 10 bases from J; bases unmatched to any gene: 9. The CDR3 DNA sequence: TGTGCCAGCAGCCAACTAGCGGGGGGGCCGGAAGAGCAGTTCTTC. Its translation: CASSQLAGGPEEQFF.

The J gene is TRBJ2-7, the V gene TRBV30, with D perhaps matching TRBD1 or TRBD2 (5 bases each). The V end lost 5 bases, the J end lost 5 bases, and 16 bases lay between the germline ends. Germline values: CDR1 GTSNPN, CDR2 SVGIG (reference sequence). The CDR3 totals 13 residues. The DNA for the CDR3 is TGTGCCTGGGACTCCGGGACGCTTAACGAGCAGTACTTC. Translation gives CAWDSGTLNEQYF.

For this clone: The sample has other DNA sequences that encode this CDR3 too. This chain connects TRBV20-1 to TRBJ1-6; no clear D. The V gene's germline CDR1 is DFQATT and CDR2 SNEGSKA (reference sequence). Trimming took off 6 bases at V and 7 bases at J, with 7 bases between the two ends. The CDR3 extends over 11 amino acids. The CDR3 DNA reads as TGCAGTGCAGGGTTGAATTCACCCCTCCACTTT. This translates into CSAGLNSPLHF.

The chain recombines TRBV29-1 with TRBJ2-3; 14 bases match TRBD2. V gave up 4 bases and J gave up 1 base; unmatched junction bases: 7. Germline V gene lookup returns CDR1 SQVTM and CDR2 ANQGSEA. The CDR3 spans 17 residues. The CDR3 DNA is TGCAGCGTTGCGGGGGCGACTAGCGGGAGGGGCACAGATACGCAGTATTTT. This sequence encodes CSVAGATSGRGTDTQYF.

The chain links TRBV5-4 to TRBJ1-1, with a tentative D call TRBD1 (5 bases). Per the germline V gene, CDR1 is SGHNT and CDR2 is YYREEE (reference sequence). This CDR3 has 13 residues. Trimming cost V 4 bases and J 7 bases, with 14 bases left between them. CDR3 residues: CASSPRDGVEAFF. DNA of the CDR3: TGTGCCAGCAGCCCCCGGGACGGGGTTGAAGCTTTCTTT. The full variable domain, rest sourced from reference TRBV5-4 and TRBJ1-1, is ETGVTQSPTHLIKTRGQQVTLRCSSQSGHNTVSWYQQALGQGPQFIFQYYREEENGRGNFPPRFSGLQFPNYSSELNVNALELDDSALYLCASSPRDGVEAFFGQGTRLTVV.

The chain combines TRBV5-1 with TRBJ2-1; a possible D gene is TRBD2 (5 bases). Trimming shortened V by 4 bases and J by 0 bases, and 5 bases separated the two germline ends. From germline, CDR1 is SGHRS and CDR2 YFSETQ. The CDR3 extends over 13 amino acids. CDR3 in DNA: TGCGCCAGCAGCGGGAGCTCCTACAATGAGCAGTTCTTC. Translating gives CASSGSSYNEQFF.